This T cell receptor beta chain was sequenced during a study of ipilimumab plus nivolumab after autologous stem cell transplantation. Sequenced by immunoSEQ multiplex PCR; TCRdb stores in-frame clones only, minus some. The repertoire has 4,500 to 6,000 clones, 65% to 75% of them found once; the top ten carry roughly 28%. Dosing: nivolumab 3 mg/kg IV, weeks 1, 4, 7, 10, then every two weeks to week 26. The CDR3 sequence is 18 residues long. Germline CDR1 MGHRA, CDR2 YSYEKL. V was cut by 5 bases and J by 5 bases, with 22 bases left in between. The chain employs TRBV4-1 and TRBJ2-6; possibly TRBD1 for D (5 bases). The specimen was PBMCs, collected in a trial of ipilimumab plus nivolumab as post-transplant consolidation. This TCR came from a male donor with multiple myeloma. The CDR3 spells CASSNGHEPQSRANVLTF. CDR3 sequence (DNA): TGCGCCAGCAGCAACGGACACGAACCACAAAGTCGGGCCAACGTCCTGACTTTC.